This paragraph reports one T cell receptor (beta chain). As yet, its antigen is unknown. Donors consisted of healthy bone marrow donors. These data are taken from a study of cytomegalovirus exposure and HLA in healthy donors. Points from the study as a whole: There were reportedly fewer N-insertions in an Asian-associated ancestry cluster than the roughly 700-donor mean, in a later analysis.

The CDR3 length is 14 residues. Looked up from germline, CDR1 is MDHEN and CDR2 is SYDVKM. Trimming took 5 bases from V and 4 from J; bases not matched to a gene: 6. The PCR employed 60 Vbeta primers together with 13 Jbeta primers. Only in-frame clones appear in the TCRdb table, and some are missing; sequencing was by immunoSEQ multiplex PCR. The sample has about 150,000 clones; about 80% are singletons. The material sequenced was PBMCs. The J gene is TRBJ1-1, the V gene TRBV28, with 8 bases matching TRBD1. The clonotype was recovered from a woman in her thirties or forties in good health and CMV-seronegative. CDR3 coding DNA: TGTGCCAGCAGTGAAAAACAGGGGGTCACTGAAGCTTTCTTT. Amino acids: CASSEKQGVTEAFF.